This T cell receptor beta chain originates from a study of Graves' ophthalmopathy and Graves' hyperthyroidism. Study findings and constraints: Most clonotypes expanded in thyroid above 0.001 frequency were present in blood too.

Trimming left V 2 bases short and J 9 bases short, with 14 bases between. This CDR3 is built from 15 residues. Germline V gene lookup returns CDR1 ENHRY and CDR2 SYGVKD. Amplification of TCR beta CDR3 regions used RNA transcripts. First-round RT-PCR relied on HTBI primers, and a second-round multiplex PCR came next. Each CDR3 protein is one row after TCRdb ran MiXCR on the multiplex PCR reads. The sample carries about 1.1 million distinct CDR3 sequences, about 40% recorded once. On this clonotype itself: No antigen is known for it.

This chain uses TRBV10-3 with TRBJ1-6, with a possible D match to TRBD1 (6 bases). The TCR originated in an adult man with Graves' hyperthyroidism. Sequences were obtained from peripheral blood or thyroid tissue (not recorded which). CDR3 region: CAISERGAPTSPLHF. CDR3 sequence (DNA): TGTGCCATCAGTGAGAGGGGGGCGCCGACTTCACCCCTCCACTTT.